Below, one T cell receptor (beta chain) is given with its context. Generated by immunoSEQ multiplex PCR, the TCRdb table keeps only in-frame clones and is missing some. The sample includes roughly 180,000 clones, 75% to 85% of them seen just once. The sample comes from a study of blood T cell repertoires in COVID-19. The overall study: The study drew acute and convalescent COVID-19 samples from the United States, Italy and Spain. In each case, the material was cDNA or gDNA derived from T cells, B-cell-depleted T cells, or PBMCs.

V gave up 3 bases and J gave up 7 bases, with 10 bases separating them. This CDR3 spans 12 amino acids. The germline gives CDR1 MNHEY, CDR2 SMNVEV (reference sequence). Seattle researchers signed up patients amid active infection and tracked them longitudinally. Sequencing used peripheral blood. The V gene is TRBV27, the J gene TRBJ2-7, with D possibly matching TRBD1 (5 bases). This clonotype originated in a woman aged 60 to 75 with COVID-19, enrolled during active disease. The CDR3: CASSFPDREQYF. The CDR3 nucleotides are TGTGCCAGCAGTTTCCCCGACAGAGAGCAGTACTTC.